The 32 T cell receptor beta chains below come from one sample, sequenced in a study of blood T cell repertoires in COVID-19. Method: immunoSEQ multiplex PCR; TCRdb's copy keeps in-frame clones and lacks some. This sample has 150,000 to 160,000 clones, with roughly nine tenths found just once. Sequenced input: peripheral blood. These receptors came from a woman aged 40 to 50 with acute or convalescent COVID-19.

V usage is TRBV2 and J usage is TRBJ2-5; weak D call: TRBD2 (5 bases). The CDR3 is 11 amino acids. Per germline, CDR1 SNHLY and CDR2 FYNNEI. Trimming pared 3 bases from V and 10 bases from J, leaving 9 bases between. The chain's CDR3 is CASSERDNQYF. CDR3 nucleotides: TGTGCCAGCAGTGAGAGGGATAACCAGTACTTC.

This rearrangement joins TRBV27 to TRBJ2-7; 10 bases agree with TRBD1. Trimming at V came to 1 base and at J to 7 bases, leaving 10 bases not matched to a gene. Per germline, CDR1 MNHEY and CDR2 SMNVEV (reference sequence). This CDR3 has 16 residues. The CDR3 reads CASSLFGRTGGLEQYF. In DNA, the CDR3 is TGTGCCAGCAGTTTATTTGGCAGGACAGGGGGGTTGGAGCAGTACTTC.

The CDR3 is CAISAQKGQGVDEQFF. CDR3 DNA: TGTGCCATCAGTGCCCAAAAAGGACAGGGAGTGGATGAGCAGTTCTTC. This rearrangement joins TRBV10-3 to TRBJ2-1; 8 bases map to TRBD1. This CDR3 contains 16 residues. V was clipped by 4 bases and J by 8 bases; unmatched bases: 13. Germline CDR1 and CDR2: ENHRY and SYGVKD.

V usage is TRBV5-4 and J usage is TRBJ2-2; a weak D match, TRBD1 (5 bases). Trimming removed 1 base at V and 6 bases at J, with 7 bases between. The CDR3 length is 13 residues. Germline V CDR1 and CDR2: SGHNT, YYREEE (reference sequence). CDR3 amino acids: CASSLRGSGELFF. In DNA form, the CDR3 reads TGTGCCAGCAGCTTGAGGGGATCCGGGGAGCTGTTTTTT. The full variable domain, with the rest looked up from reference TRBV5-4 and TRBJ2-2, is ETGVTQSPTHLIKTRGQQVTLRCSSQSGHNTVSWYQQALGQGPQFIFQYYREEENGRGNFPPRFSGLQFPNYSSELNVNALELDDSALYLCASSLRGSGELFFGEGSRLTVL.

The J gene is TRBJ1-3, the V gene TRBV2; 9 bases are shared with TRBD1. CDR1 is SNHLY and CDR2 is FYNNEI in the germline V gene. V trimming: 6 bases; J trimming: 3 bases; junction bases outside the gene matches: 6. The CDR3 extends over 15 amino acids. As DNA, the CDR3 is TGTGCCAGCAGGACCGACAGGGGGGGTGGAAACACCATATATTTT. Amino acids: CASRTDRGGGNTIYF.

This chain uses TRBV6-6 with TRBJ1-1, with D maybe TRBD1 (5 bases). Trimming pared 0 bases from V and 1 base from J, leaving 6 bases between. Germline loops: CDR1 MNHNY, CDR2 SVGAGI (reference sequence). The CDR3 consists of 14 residues. The CDR3: CASSYSQGNTEAFF. DNA of the CDR3: TGTGCCAGCAGTTACTCGCAGGGGAACACTGAAGCTTTCTTT.

The chain joins TRBV29-1 to TRBJ1-1; no clear D. This CDR3 is built from 13 residues. The germline V and J ends were trimmed by 1 base and 2 bases, with 8 bases remaining between them. Germline lookup yields CDR1 SQVTM and CDR2 ANQGSEA. DNA for the CDR3: TGCAGCGTTGAAGGACAACGTAACACTGAAGCTTTCTTT. This translates into CSVEGQRNTEAFF. Variable domain in full (rest from reference TRBV29-1 and TRBJ1-1): SAVISQKPSRDICQRGTSLTIQCQVDSQVTMMFWYRQQPGQSLTLIATANQGSEATYESGFVIDKFPISRPNLTFSTLTVSNMSPEDSSIYLCSVEGQRNTEAFFGQGTRLTVV.

V gene TRBV5-1 combines with J gene TRBJ1-2; TRBD1 is a possible D gene (6 bases). This CDR3 has 17 amino acids. CDR1 and CDR2 (germline): SGHRS, YFSETQ. V was pared by 1 base and J by 2 bases, with 18 bases between. CDR3 sequence reads: CASSLYYPTDSNYGYTF. CDR3 nucleotides: TGCGCCAGCAGCTTGTATTACCCCACGGACAGCAACTATGGCTACACCTTC.

V is TRBV7-6 and J is TRBJ2-7; 10 bases are shared with TRBD1. This CDR3 has 15 amino acids. Germline values: CDR1 SGHVS, CDR2 FNYEAQ. The ends lost 3 bases at V and 3 bases at J; junction bases unmatched: 5. CDR3: CASSFGTGVYYEQYF. Written as DNA, the CDR3 is TGTGCCAGCAGCTTCGGGACAGGGGTTTACTACGAGCAGTACTTC.

CDR3 loop: CATSDTVGLAGPDTQYF. CDR3 nucleotide sequence: TGTGCCACCAGTGACACCGTCGGACTAGCGGGGCCAGATACGCAGTATTTT. The chain joins TRBV24-1 to TRBJ2-3; 12 positions match TRBD2. With 4 bases clipped from V and 4 bases from J, the junction kept 8 bases outside the gene matches. This CDR3 is built from 17 residues. Germline lookup yields CDR1 KGHDR and CDR2 SFDVKD.

The rearrangement uses TRBV11-1 and TRBJ1-1; perhaps TRBD1 as D (5 bases). CDR1 SGHAT and CDR2 FQDESV come from the germline V gene (reference sequence). The CDR3 is 14 amino acids. V was clipped by 5 bases and J by 1 base, with 11 bases between them. CDR3 sequence reads: CASSGGRGNTEAFF. The CDR3 region has the DNA TGTGCCAGCAGCGGAGGGAGGGGGAACACTGAAGCTTTCTTT.

The chain is built from TRBV5-4 and TRBJ1-3, with TRBD1 as a possible D gene (5 bases). V shed 0 bases and J shed 4 bases, with 5 bases lying between them. In germline, CDR1 is SGHNT, CDR2 YYREEE (reference sequence). The CDR3 length is 13 residues. The CDR3 sequence: CASSLEGGNTIYF. CDR3 sequence (DNA): TGTGCCAGCAGCTTGGAGGGGGGAAACACCATATATTTT.

This rearrangement joins TRBV30 to TRBJ2-7; the match to TRBD1 covers 10 bases. The CDR3 is made up of 16 amino acids. The V segment lost 0 bases and the J segment 4 bases; nucleotides outside the gene matches: 9. The V gene's germline CDR1 is GTSNPN and CDR2 SVGIG (reference sequence). CDR3 residues: CAWSVYIGQGDYEQYF. CDR3 nucleotide sequence: TGTGCCTGGAGTGTGTATATAGGACAGGGGGATTACGAGCAGTACTTC.

The chain has TRBV5-4 and TRBJ2-3, with D hard to call. The germline gives CDR1 SGHNT, CDR2 YYREEE (reference sequence). The CDR3 runs to 14 residues. V lost 0 bases and J 3 bases, leaving 8 bases between the germline ends. The CDR3 DNA reads as TGTGCCAGCAGCTTGGTTAGCTCGACAGATACGCAGTATTTT. Translated, it gives CASSLVSSTDTQYF.

This chain links TRBV19 with TRBJ2-7; 11 nucleotides match TRBD2. The CDR3 length is 14 residues. Germline-derived CDR1 and CDR2 are LNHDA and SQIVND (reference sequence). The V segment lost 6 bases and the J segment 1 base; nucleotides outside the gene matches: 2. The CDR3 protein is CASRRLAGSYEQYF. The CDR3 coding sequence is TGTGCCAGTAGAAGACTAGCGGGGTCCTACGAGCAGTACTTC.

This chain joins TRBV27 and TRBJ2-1; the match to TRBD1 covers 10 bases. Germline V lookup: CDR1 MNHEY, CDR2 SMNVEV (reference sequence). The CDR3 contains 17 residues. Unmatched junction bases numbered 15, after V lost 7 bases and J lost 6 bases. The CDR3 reads CASIKLRTGGGINEQFF. Here the CDR3 DNA reads TGTGCCAGCATCAAACTCCGGACAGGGGGTGGGATCAATGAGCAGTTCTTC.

The chain uses TRBV14 and TRBJ2-2; D is unclear. V was cut by 4 bases and J by 6 bases, with 9 bases left in between. This CDR3 is built from 13 residues. Germline V gene data show CDR1 as SGHDN and CDR2 as FVKESK. This CDR3 is CASSRGWSGELFF. In nucleotides, the CDR3 is TGTGCCAGCAGCCGAGGATGGTCCGGGGAGCTGTTTTTT.

The gene calls are TRBV18 and TRBJ2-3; D may be TRBD1 (5 bases). V lost 0 bases and J lost 0, with 19 bases in between. The CDR3 runs to 19 residues. The germline V gene has CDR1 KGHSH and CDR2 LQKENI. As DNA, the CDR3 is TGTGCCAGCTCACCACCCGCCAGGGTAGTACAAGGGAGCACAGATACGCAGTATTTT. Its protein product is CASSPPARVVQGSTDTQYF. Full variable domain (remainder filled in from reference TRBV18 and TRBJ2-3): NAGVMQNPRHLVRRRGQEARLRCSPMKGHSHVYWYRQLPEEGLKFMVYLQKENIIDESGMPKERFSAEFPKEGPSILRIQQVVRGDSAAYFCASSPPARVVQGSTDTQYFGPGTRLTVL.

The chain has TRBV4-1 and TRBJ1-1; TRBD1 is a possible D gene (6 bases). V lost 6 bases, J lost 0 bases, and 8 bases lay in between. The length of the CDR3 is 13 residues. CDR1 MGHRA and CDR2 YSYEKL come from the germline V gene. The CDR3: CASRAGVNTEAFF. The DNA for the CDR3 is TGCGCCAGCAGAGCAGGGGTGAACACTGAAGCTTTCTTT.

This rearrangement joins TRBV9 to TRBJ2-3; 12 bases line up with TRBD1. The V and J ends lost 4 bases and 2 bases, in that order; junction bases with no gene match: 5. The CDR3 length is 16 residues. Germline V CDR1 and CDR2: SGDLS, YYNGEE. The chain's CDR3 is CASSPGTGGFTDTQYF. The CDR3 DNA reads TGTGCCAGCAGCCCAGGGACAGGGGGCTTCACAGATACGCAGTATTTT.

The chain is built from TRBV10-2 and TRBJ2-5; 8 nucleotides line up with TRBD2. The CDR3 is 16 amino acids. The J segment lost 2 bases and the V segment lost 2 bases, leaving 7 bases of the junction unmatched. In germline, CDR1 is WSHSY, CDR2 SAAADI. The CDR3 here is CASSEGLAGTQETQYF. The CDR3 nucleotides are TGCGCCAGCAGTGAGGGTCTAGCGGGCACTCAAGAGACCCAGTACTTC.

This clone occurred once. The chain couples TRBV19 to TRBJ1-5, with D possibly matching TRBD1 (5 bases). The CDR3 spans 17 residues. Trimming removed 1 base from V and 4 bases from J, with 17 bases in between. Germline CDR1 LNHDA, CDR2 SQIVND (reference sequence). The CDR3 DNA follows: TGTGCCAGTAGTATAGGTTTAACAGGAGTTGGAAATCAGCCCCAGCATTTT. It specifies CASSIGLTGVGNQPQHF.

V usage is TRBV29-1 and J usage is TRBJ2-7, with TRBD2 matching over 10 bases. CDR3 size: 15 residues. Trimming at V came to 0 bases and at J to 6 bases, leaving 8 bases not matched to a gene. The germline gives CDR1 SQVTM, CDR2 ANQGSEA. CDR3 residues: CSVEDGASGSPEQYF. The DNA for the CDR3 is TGCAGCGTTGAAGATGGTGCTAGCGGGAGCCCCGAGCAGTACTTC.

The V and J genes are TRBV3-1 (or the pseudogene TRBV3-2) and TRBJ2-1; 11 bases line up with TRBD2. The V gene's germline CDR1 is LGHDT and CDR2 YNNKEL (reference sequence). This CDR3 region has 16 residues. V shed 3 bases, J shed 6 bases, and the junction held 7 bases outside the gene matches. Here the CDR3 reads CASSHLSGGAPNEQFF. DNA of the CDR3: TGTGCCAGCAGCCACCTTAGCGGGGGGGCGCCCAATGAGCAGTTCTTC.

This clone has more than one count but fewer than ten. The V and J genes are TRBV5-1 and TRBJ1-2; 7 nucleotides line up with TRBD1. Germline CDR1 and CDR2: SGHRS and YFSETQ. V shed 4 bases, J shed 5 bases, and the junction held 8 bases outside the gene matches. The CDR3 is 14 residues long. The CDR3 sequence is CASSIGQERYGYTF. CDR3 nucleotide sequence: TGCGCCAGCAGCATAGGACAGGAGCGGTATGGCTACACCTTC.

This chain links TRBV6-5 with TRBJ2-7, with 11 bases aligning to TRBD2. V trimming: 6 bases; J trimming: 2 bases; junction bases outside the gene matches: 6. This CDR3 contains 15 residues. The germline V gene encodes CDR1 MNHEY and CDR2 SVGAGI. CDR3 sequence reads: CASRTIAGGPYEQYF. In DNA, the CDR3 is TGTGCCAGCAGGACGATAGCGGGAGGGCCCTACGAGCAGTACTTC.

The chain carries TRBV6-2 or TRBV6-3 and TRBJ2-3; 7 bases line up with TRBD1. The ends lost 2 bases at V and 1 base at J; junction bases unmatched: 0. The CDR3 runs 14 residues. CDR1 and CDR2 (germline): MNHEY, SVGEGT. For the CDR3, the DNA is TGTGCCAGCAGTTACGGGACAGGCACAGATACGCAGTATTTT. Its translation: CASSYGTGTDTQYF.

This sequence joins TRBV3-1 (or the pseudogene TRBV3-2) and TRBJ2-3; TRBD2 matches 10 bases. This CDR3 is 14 amino acids long. The J segment lost 4 bases and the V segment lost 3 bases, leaving 1 base of the junction unmatched. The germline gives CDR1 LGHDT, CDR2 YNNKEL (reference sequence). The CDR3 loop reads CASSHTSGADTQYF. The CDR3 DNA sequence: TGTGCCAGCAGCCATACTAGCGGGGCAGATACGCAGTATTTT.

This chain joins TRBV9 and TRBJ2-7; TRBD1 might be the D (5 bases). The CDR3 has 14 residues. From germline, CDR1 is SGDLS and CDR2 YYNGEE. The V and J ends lost 4 bases and 5 bases respectively, with 16 bases between them. CDR3 DNA: TGTGCCAGCAGCCCTAATCCTCAGGGAAACGAGCAGTACTTC. Protein sequence: CASSPNPQGNEQYF.

The chain joins TRBV5-1 to TRBJ2-7; tentative D call: TRBD1 (5 bases). Germline CDR1 and CDR2: SGHRS and YFSETQ. V lost 4 bases and J 1 base, leaving 9 bases between the germline ends. The CDR3 consists of 13 residues. As DNA, the CDR3 is TGCGCCAGCAGCCCCGACAGTTCCTACGAGCAGTACTTC. Its protein is CASSPDSSYEQYF. Using reference TRBV5-1 and TRBJ2-7 for the parts outside the CDR3, the full variable domain is KAGVTQTPRYLIKTRGQQVTLSCSPISGHRSVSWYQQTPGQGLQFLFEYFSETQRNKGNFPGRFSGRQFSNSRSEMNVSTLELGDSALYLCASSPDSSYEQYFGPGTRLTVT.

The V and J genes are TRBV7-9 and TRBJ2-1; the D gene is possibly TRBD2 (5 bases). Germline V gene sequence: CDR1 SEHNR, CDR2 FQNEAQ (reference sequence). This CDR3 region has 13 residues. Trimming stripped 1 base from V and 4 bases from J, with 5 bases between. The CDR3 DNA reads as TGTGCCAGCAGCTTAGGGGAGTACAATGAGCAGTTCTTC. It specifies CASSLGEYNEQFF.

In DNA, the CDR3 is TGTGCCAGCAGTCCCCCATTCGGACAGGGTAGGACCTACGAGCAGTACTTC. Translated: CASSPPFGQGRTYEQYF. The V gene is TRBV27, the J gene TRBJ2-7; 8 bases are a match to TRBD1. This CDR3 is built from 17 residues. The germline CDR1 and CDR2 sequences are MNHEY and SMNVEV (reference sequence). Germline trimming cut 5 bases from V and 2 bases from J; bases unmatched to any gene: 14.